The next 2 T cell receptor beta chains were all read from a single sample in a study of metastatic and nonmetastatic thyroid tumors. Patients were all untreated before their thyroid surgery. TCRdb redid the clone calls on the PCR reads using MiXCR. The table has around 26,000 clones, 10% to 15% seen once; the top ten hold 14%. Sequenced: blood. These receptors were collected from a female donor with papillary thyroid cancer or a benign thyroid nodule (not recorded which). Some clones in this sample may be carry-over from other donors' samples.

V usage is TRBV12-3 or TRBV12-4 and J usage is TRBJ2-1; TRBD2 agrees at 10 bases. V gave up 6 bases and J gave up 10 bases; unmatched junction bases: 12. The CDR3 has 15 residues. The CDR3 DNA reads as TGTGCCAGCAGGAAAGCGGGAGGGGTGTCACGAGAGCAGTTCTTC. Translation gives CASRKAGGVSREQFF.

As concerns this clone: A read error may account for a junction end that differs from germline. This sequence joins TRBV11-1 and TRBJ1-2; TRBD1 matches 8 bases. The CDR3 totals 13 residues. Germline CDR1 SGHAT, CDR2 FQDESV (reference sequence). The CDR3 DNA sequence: TGTGTCAGCAGAGCCGGACAGGGCTATGGCTACACCTTC. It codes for CVSRAGQGYGYTF.